These T cell receptor beta chains were read from a single sample in a study of cytomegalovirus exposure and HLA in healthy donors. This table comes from immunoSEQ multiplex PCR, and its TCRdb copy is limited to in-frame clones, with some not included. Here the sample spans 150,000 or so clones, over 60% being singletons. What was sequenced was PBMCs. Source of these receptors: a man aged 40-50 years in good health and CMV-seropositive. The CDR3 runs from the conserved cysteine through the conserved F or W. The D gene is left open where the match is weak. Clone size is given for some rows only: seen once, a few or many times, or a class if the clone is expanded.

V gene: TRBV7-8; D gene: -; J gene: TRBJ2-1; clone size: -; CDR3 protein: CASSVRGYEQFF; CDR3 DNA: TGTGCCAGCAGCGTTAGGGGGTATGAGCAGTTCTTC
V gene: TRBV5-1; D gene: TRBD2; J gene: TRBJ2-2; clone size: -; CDR3 protein: CASSPGLAGGPHTGELFF; CDR3 DNA: TGCGCCAGCAGCCCGGGACTAGCGGGAGGGCCGCACACCGGGGAGCTGTTTTTT
V gene: TRBV7-9; D gene: -; J gene: TRBJ2-5; clone size: -; CDR3 protein: CASSRGSGQETQYF; CDR3 DNA: TGTGCCAGCAGCCGGGGGTCTGGACAAGAGACCCAGTACTTC
V gene: TRBV23-1; D gene: -; J gene: TRBJ1-3; clone size: -; CDR3 protein: CASTTPGLITGNTIYF; CDR3 DNA: TGCGCCAGCACCACACCGGGACTCATAACTGGAAACACCATATATTTT
V gene: TRBV18; D gene: -; J gene: TRBJ1-5; clone size: -; CDR3 protein: CASSPLGLEPQHF; CDR3 DNA: TGTGCCAGCTCACCTTTGGGCTTAGAGCCCCAGCATTTT
V gene: TRBV7-9; D gene: -; J gene: TRBJ2-7; clone size: -; CDR3 protein: CASSPWGSSPYEQYF; CDR3 DNA: TGTGCCAGCAGTCCTTGGGGCAGTTCCCCCTACGAGCAGTACTTC
V gene: TRBV5-1; D gene: TRBD2; J gene: TRBJ2-7; clone size: -; CDR3 protein: CASSFTSGRSYEQYF; CDR3 DNA: TGCGCCAGCAGCTTCACTAGCGGGAGGTCCTACGAGCAGTACTTC
V gene: TRBV15; D gene: -; J gene: TRBJ2-1; clone size: -; CDR3 protein: CATSSLRRGRSYNEQFF; CDR3 DNA: TGTGCCACCAGCAGCCTTCGCAGGGGACGCTCCTACAATGAGCAGTTCTTC
V gene: TRBV27; D gene: -; J gene: TRBJ2-1; clone size: once; CDR3 protein: CASSSLGRHNEQFF; CDR3 DNA: TGTGCCAGCAGCTCCTTAGGGAGACACAATGAGCAGTTCTTC
V gene: TRBV27; D gene: -; J gene: TRBJ2-2; clone size: -; CDR3 protein: CASSSSGRNTGELFF; CDR3 DNA: TGTGCCAGCAGTTCCTCCGGGAGAAACACCGGGGAGCTGTTTTTT
V gene: TRBV4-2; D gene: -; J gene: TRBJ1-1; clone size: -; CDR3 protein: CASSQDREGRTEAFF; CDR3 DNA: TGTGCCAGCAGCCAAGATCGCGAGGGTCGGACTGAAGCTTTCTTT
V gene: TRBV7-2; D gene: TRBD1; J gene: TRBJ1-5; clone size: few; CDR3 protein: CASSPGQGKGGQPQHF; CDR3 DNA: TGTGCCAGCAGCCCCGGACAGGGGAAAGGAGGCCAGCCCCAGCATTTT
V gene: TRBV27; D gene: TRBD2; J gene: TRBJ2-7; clone size: -; CDR3 protein: CASSLLAGEGYEQYF; CDR3 DNA: TGTGCCAGCAGTCTACTAGCGGGAGAGGGGTACGAGCAGTACTTC
V gene: TRBV28; D gene: TRBD1; J gene: TRBJ1-4; clone size: few; CDR3 protein: CASSRRQGRAAEKLFF; CDR3 DNA: TGTGCCAGCAGTCGCCGACAGGGAAGGGCGGCTGAAAAACTGTTTTTT
V gene: TRBV19; D gene: TRBD2; J gene: TRBJ2-1; clone size: -; CDR3 protein: CASSIVPLAGLYNEQFF; CDR3 DNA: TGTGCCAGTAGTATAGTGCCACTAGCGGGACTCTACAATGAGCAGTTCTTC
V gene: TRBV5-1; D gene: -; J gene: TRBJ1-4; clone size: -; CDR3 protein: CASSQQGPGEKLFF; CDR3 DNA: TGCGCCAGCAGCCAACAGGGACCGGGGGAAAAACTGTTTTTT
V gene: TRBV7-3; D gene: TRBD1; J gene: TRBJ2-7; clone size: -; CDR3 protein: CASSVRDRVYEQYF; CDR3 DNA: TGTGCCAGCAGCGTCCGGGACAGGGTCTACGAGCAGTACTTC
V gene: TRBV7-3; D gene: -; J gene: TRBJ1-2; clone size: -; CDR3 protein: CASSSNPGGGYTF; CDR3 DNA: TGTGCCAGCAGCTCAAACCCGGGAGGCGGCTACACCTTC
V gene: TRBV28; D gene: -; J gene: TRBJ2-7; clone size: -; CDR3 protein: CASSPRLNYEQYF; CDR3 DNA: TGTGCCAGCAGTCCACGACTAAACTACGAGCAGTACTTC
V gene: TRBV6-5; D gene: -; J gene: TRBJ1-1; clone size: -; CDR3 protein: CASNNGRGTEAFF; CDR3 DNA: TGTGCCAGCAATAACGGAAGGGGAACTGAAGCTTTCTTT
V gene: TRBV19; D gene: -; J gene: TRBJ2-3; clone size: -; CDR3 protein: CASSQSGGQFTDTQYF; CDR3 DNA: TGTGCCAGTAGTCAATCTGGGGGACAATTCACAGATACGCAGTATTTT
V gene: TRBV11-3; D gene: -; J gene: TRBJ2-7; clone size: -; CDR3 protein: CASSWDFSYEQYF; CDR3 DNA: TGTGCCAGCAGCTGGGACTTCTCCTACGAGCAGTACTTC
V gene: TRBV6-1; D gene: TRBD1; J gene: TRBJ2-7; clone size: -; CDR3 protein: CASSERGRYEQYF; CDR3 DNA: TGTGCCAGCAGTGAAAGGGGGCGGTACGAGCAGTACTTC
V gene: TRBV28; D gene: -; J gene: TRBJ2-6; clone size: few; CDR3 protein: CASNRGSSSSGANVLTF; CDR3 DNA: TGTGCCAGCAATAGGGGGAGTTCCAGCTCTGGGGCCAACGTCCTGACTTTC
V gene: TRBV6-1; D gene: -; J gene: TRBJ2-2; clone size: -; CDR3 protein: CASSGGNTGELFF; CDR3 DNA: TGTGCCAGCAGTGGCGGGAACACCGGGGAGCTGTTTTTT
V gene: TRBV7-6; D gene: -; J gene: TRBJ1-2; clone size: -; CDR3 protein: CASSSSRGSAGYTF; CDR3 DNA: TGTGCCAGCAGCTCGAGTCGGGGTTCGGCTGGCTACACCTTC
V gene: TRBV5-1; D gene: TRBD1; J gene: TRBJ2-1; clone size: once; CDR3 protein: CASSPGTADYNEQFF; CDR3 DNA: TGCGCCAGCAGCCCTGGGACAGCTGATTACAATGAGCAGTTCTTC
V gene: TRBV7-8; D gene: TRBD1; J gene: TRBJ1-4; clone size: -; CDR3 protein: CASSSGQENEKLFF; CDR3 DNA: TGTGCCAGCAGCTCGGGACAGGAGAATGAAAAACTGTTTTTT
V gene: TRBV6-5; D gene: TRBD1; J gene: TRBJ2-3; clone size: -; CDR3 protein: CASRDRVTDTQYF; CDR3 DNA: TGTGCCAGCCGGGACAGGGTCACAGATACGCAGTATTTT